Listed below are T cell receptor beta chains from one sample, sequenced in a study of identical twins. TCRdb fed the 5' RACE reads into MiXCR, producing one record per CDR3 protein. Of roughly 720,000 distinct CDR3 sequences listed, 15% to 20% are singletons. The same specimen was also included in a second study, on T cells expressing NK-cell markers.

Sequenced material: PBMCs. The receptors originated from a woman aged 18-29 years in good health. The CDR3 runs from the conserved cysteine through the conserved F or W. Fields, in order: clone size, D gene, V gene, J gene, CDR3 DNA, CDR3 protein. The D gene is left open where the match is weak. Clone size is shown for a subset of rows, as once, few, many or a class of expanded clone.

>-|TRBD1|TRBV20-1|TRBJ1-3
TGCAGTGCTAGAGATAGGGACAGGGCCGGAAACACCATATATTTT
CSARDRDRAGNTIYF
>-|-|TRBV7-2|TRBJ2-7
TGTGCCAGCAGCTTTCTAGCCCGCTCCTACGAGCAGTACTTC
CASSFLARSYEQYF
>-|-|TRBV10-3|TRBJ2-7
TGTGCCATCAGTGTGGCTCCCTCCTACGAGCAGTACTTC
CAISVAPSYEQYF
>few|-|TRBV12-3/TRBV12-4|TRBJ1-1
TGTGCCAGCAGTTTAGCGCACAGGAACACTGAAGCTTTCTTT
CASSLAHRNTEAFF
>-|TRBD2|TRBV5-1|TRBJ2-7
TGCGCCAGCAGCTCCAAGACTAGCGGGAGATCAGACGAGCAGTACTTC
CASSSKTSGRSDEQYF
>few|-|TRBV6-1|TRBJ2-2
TGTGCCAGCGGGATTGATGGCACCGGGGAGCTGTTTTTT
CASGIDGTGELFF
>once|-|TRBV20-1|TRBJ1-1
TGCAGTGCTTGGAGGACTGAAGCTTTCTTT
CSAWRTEAFF
>-|TRBD2|TRBV28|TRBJ2-3
TGTGCCAGCAGTTTCCCTACCGGACTAGCGGGATCGGATACGCAGTATTTT
CASSFPTGLAGSDTQYF
>few|TRBD2|TRBV9|TRBJ2-5
TGTGCCAGCAGCCCCCATAGCGGGTGGACCCTCCAAGAGACCCAGTACTTC
CASSPHSGWTLQETQYF
>many|TRBD1|TRBV12-3/TRBV12-4|TRBJ2-7
TGTGCCAGCAGTCCGGGGACAGGGACCTCTTCTCAGTACTTC
CASSPGTGTSSQYF